The entry below describes one T cell receptor (beta chain). Its target is not known. Terminally differentiated effector memory CD45RA+ cells were excluded from the naive CD8 cells, which were CD45RO-negative and positively selected for CCR7. This sample stems from a study of shared clonotypes between healthy human individuals. Study-wide background: Each donor had three CD4 naive, three CD4 memory, two CD8 naive and one CD8 memory plate. Study-level results: Larger estimated richness was generally recorded for naive subsets relative to memory subsets.

Authors' data handling: As immunoSEQ supplied junction-only sequences (without quality scores), filtering differed. Clones were read by immunoSEQ multiplex PCR, and TCRdb kept only the in-frame ones, dropping some. V and J calls and clone size come straight from that table; D and trimming were deduced from the DNA. The table lists about 2 million clones, about 95% of them singletons. The CDR3 consists of 14 residues. The germline gives CDR1 SNHLY, CDR2 FYNNEI. Trimming removed 6 bases at V and 5 bases at J, with 16 bases between. Sequences were obtained from naive CD8+ T cells sorted from blood. This TCR derives from a man younger than 35 in good health. This rearrangement joins TRBV2 to TRBJ2-5; maybe TRBD2 (6 bases). As DNA, the CDR3 is TGTGCCAGCAGCCCCGCGGGGCCTTGGGAGACCCAGTACTTC. As protein: CASSPAGPWETQYF. Supplemented by reference TRBV2 and TRBJ2-5, the full variable domain reads EPEVTQTPSHQVTQMGQEVILRCVPISNHLYFYWYRQILGQKVEFLVSFYNNEISEKSEIFDDQFSVERPDGSNFTLKIRSTKLEDSAMYFCASSPAGPWETQYFGPGTRLLVL.